This T cell receptor (beta chain) was identified during a study of a mutant IDH1 vaccine in newly diagnosed glioma. Study in general: Eight vaccinations reached patients in weeks 1, 3, 5, 7, 11, 15, 19 and 23. Following radiotherapy alone, or alongside temozolomide cycles, vaccination was started after an interval of 4-6 weeks.

The time point is: week 11, during vaccination. Mutant IDH1 20-mer peptide, at 300 ug, made up each vaccine dose, with topical imiquimod. There were new WHO grade 3 or 4 astrocytomas in the donors, and these were IDH1-mutant and ATRX-lost. Turning to this clone: Its antigen is not identified.

Germline CDR1 is MGHRA and CDR2 is YSYEKL. The CDR3 has 16 amino acids. Trimming took off 1 base at V and 3 bases at J, with 13 bases between the two ends. The data were produced by immunoSEQ multiplex PCR, yet TCRdb's version contains in-frame clones alone and is incomplete. The sample has tens of thousands of clones; around nine tenths are singletons. The sequence derives from a woman between 35 and 50 years old with glioma. Sequenced material: PBMCs, taken from a glioma patient whose treatment included an IDH1 peptide vaccine. This rearrangement joins TRBV4-1 to TRBJ1-5; the D gene is possibly TRBD1 (5 bases). The CDR3 DNA sequence: TGCGCCAGCAGCCAAGTCGGCAACAGGCTCAATCAGCCCCAGCATTTT. The encoded protein is CASSQVGNRLNQPQHF.